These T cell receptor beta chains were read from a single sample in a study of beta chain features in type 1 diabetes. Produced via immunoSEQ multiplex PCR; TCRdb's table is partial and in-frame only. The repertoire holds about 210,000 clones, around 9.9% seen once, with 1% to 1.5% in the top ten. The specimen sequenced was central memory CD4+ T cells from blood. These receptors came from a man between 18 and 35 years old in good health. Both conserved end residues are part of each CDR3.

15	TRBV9	CASSPGTSGQETQYF
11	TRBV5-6	CASSFNQPQHF
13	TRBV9	CASSGEISDTQYF
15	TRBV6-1	CASSETSLSTDTQYF
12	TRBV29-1	CSVQYGNQPQHF
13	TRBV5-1	CASSRDLGYEQYF
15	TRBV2	CASSSSGRGSYEQYF
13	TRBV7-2	CASSQRRWYEQFF
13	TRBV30	CAWSRGGRETQYF
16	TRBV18	CASSPGVAGTYYEQYF
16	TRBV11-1	CASSATPYLSYNEQFF
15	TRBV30	CASGRSGGFGEKLFF
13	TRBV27	CASSVREGETQYF
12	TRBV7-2	CASSPANREQFF
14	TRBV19	CASSIGADNYGYTF
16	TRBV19	CASSIRGTGSANEQFF
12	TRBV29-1	CSGGLTNTEAFF
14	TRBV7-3	CASSQGLAANTQYF
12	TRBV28	CASSLQNYEQYF
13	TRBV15	CATSRGVGQPQHF
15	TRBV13	CASSSGLAGVHEQFF
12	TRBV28	CASTPGTGELFF
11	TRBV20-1	CSAPNSGTQYF
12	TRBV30	CAWSVRQKGPYF
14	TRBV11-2	CASSLVGGQETQYF
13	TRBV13	CASSSGRKETQYF
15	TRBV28	CASSSWRDPLMEQFF
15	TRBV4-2	CASSLGTSDSYEQYF
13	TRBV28	CASQGQALAEQYF